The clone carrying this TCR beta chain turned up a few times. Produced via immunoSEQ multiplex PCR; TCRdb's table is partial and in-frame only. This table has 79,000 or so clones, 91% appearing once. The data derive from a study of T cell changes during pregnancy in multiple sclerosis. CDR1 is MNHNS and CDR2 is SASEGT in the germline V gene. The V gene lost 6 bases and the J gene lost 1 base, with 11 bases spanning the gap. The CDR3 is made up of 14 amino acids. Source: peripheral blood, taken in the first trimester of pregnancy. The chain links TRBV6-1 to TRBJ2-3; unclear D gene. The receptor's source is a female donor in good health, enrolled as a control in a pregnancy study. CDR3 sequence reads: CASRVEAGTDTQYF. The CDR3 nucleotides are TGTGCCAGCAGAGTAGAGGCAGGCACAGATACGCAGTATTTT.